The rows below give T cell receptor beta chains drawn from one sample of a study of a mutant IDH1 vaccine in newly diagnosed glioma. Their recognized antigens are unknown. Only in-frame clones appear in the TCRdb table, and some are missing; sequencing was by immunoSEQ multiplex PCR. The table lists about 36,000 clones, roughly four fifths of them singletons. Material: PBMCs, obtained from a glioma patient whose treatment included an IDH1 peptide vaccine. The receptor source for this set is a man aged 45-65 years with glioma. The CDR3 runs from the conserved cysteine through the conserved F or W. A D gene is named only where the DNA matches it firmly. The listing skips clone size in some rows; elsewhere it reads once, few, many or a size class.

clone size	V gene	J gene	D gene	CDR3 protein	CDR3 DNA
-	TRBV5-6	TRBJ1-6	-	CASSLGTKTSPPHF	TGTGCCAGCAGCCTTGGGACAAAAACCTCACCCCCCCACTTT
-	TRBV15	TRBJ2-1	TRBD2	CATSRVAGSYNEQFF	TGTGCCACCAGCAGAGTAGCGGGTTCCTACAATGAGCAGTTCTTC
-	TRBV28	TRBJ2-7	TRBD1	CAAAGTGYEQYF	TGTGCCGCGGCCGGGACAGGCTACGAGCAGTACTTC
-	TRBV5-1	TRBJ2-5	TRBD2	CASSKTKTSGNQETQYF	TGCGCCAGCAGCAAGACCAAGACTAGCGGGAACCAAGAGACCCAGTACTTC
-	TRBV7-9	TRBJ1-2	-	CASSLDTANYGYTF	TGTGCCAGCAGCTTGGACACTGCTAACTATGGCTACACCTTC
-	TRBV5-4	TRBJ1-1	-	CASRGQPNTEAFF	TGTGCCAGCAGAGGACAGCCGAACACTGAAGCTTTCTTT
-	TRBV11-2	TRBJ1-2	-	CASSLAQGTLTNYGYTF	TGTGCCAGCAGCTTAGCCCAGGGCACCCTAACCAACTATGGCTACACCTTC
-	TRBV6-5	TRBJ2-5	-	CASSPVGGKRTQYF	TGTGCCAGCAGTCCCGTAGGGGGTAAGAGGACCCAGTACTTC
-	TRBV5-1	TRBJ2-2	-	CASSFYPSNTGELFF	TGCGCCAGCAGCTTTTATCCTTCGAACACCGGGGAGCTGTTTTTT
few	TRBV18	TRBJ1-5	TRBD1	CASSPRQGALQHF	TGTGCCAGCTCACCTCGACAGGGGGCCCTTCAGCATTTT
-	TRBV7-8	TRBJ2-6	-	CASSYGGGANVLTF	TGTGCCAGCAGCTACGGTGGTGGGGCCAACGTCCTGACTTTC
once	TRBV27	TRBJ1-4	TRBD1	CASSPTGMVEKLFF	TGTGCCAGCAGTCCGACAGGGATGGTTGAAAAACTGTTTTTT
once	TRBV4-1	TRBJ2-1	-	CASSQAAGAYNEQFF	TGCGCCAGCAGCCAAGCTGCAGGGGCCTACAATGAGCAGTTCTTC
-	TRBV19	TRBJ1-2	TRBD1	CASSTPGQGLGYTF	TGTGCCAGTAGTACGCCGGGACAGGGTCTTGGCTACACCTTC
-	TRBV28	TRBJ1-5	-	CASQGGMFQPQHF	TGTGCCAGTCAGGGCGGTATGTTTCAGCCCCAGCATTTT
few	TRBV27	TRBJ1-4	-	CASSSRVANEKLFF	TGTGCCAGCAGTTCAAGGGTGGCTAATGAAAAACTGTTTTTT
-	TRBV15	TRBJ2-7	-	CATSREGGFEQYF	TGTGCCACCAGCAGAGAAGGTGGCTTCGAGCAGTACTTC
once	TRBV15	TRBJ2-1	-	CATSRGSGTYNEQFF	TGTGCCACCAGCCGAGGAAGTGGAACCTACAATGAGCAGTTCTTC
-	TRBV27	TRBJ2-7	TRBD1	CASSSRTGSGEQYF	TGTGCCAGCAGTTCTAGGACAGGGTCGGGTGAGCAGTACTTC
-	TRBV7-3	TRBJ2-7	TRBD1	CASSLTGGQAVYEQYF	TGTGCCAGCAGCTTAACCGGGGGACAGGCGGTGTACGAGCAGTACTTC
-	TRBV4-2	TRBJ1-5	-	CASSQDSAWPQHF	TGTGCCAGCAGCCAAGACTCGGCGTGGCCCCAGCATTTT
-	TRBV5-4	TRBJ2-7	-	CASSLFASENYEQYF	TGTGCCAGCAGCTTGTTTGCTAGCGAGAACTACGAGCAGTACTTC
once	TRBV7-9	TRBJ1-5	-	CARVQPQHF	TGTGCCCGAGTTCAGCCCCAGCATTTT
-	TRBV6-1	TRBJ2-7	-	CASSDMTVYEQYF	TGTGCCAGCAGCGATATGACAGTCTACGAGCAGTACTTC
-	TRBV7-9	TRBJ2-5	-	CASSRGEETQYF	TGTGCCAGCAGCCGCGGGGAAGAGACCCAGTACTTC
-	TRBV27	TRBJ2-7	-	CASTLTWGTYEQYF	TGTGCCAGCACCCTGACCTGGGGGACCTACGAGCAGTACTTC
-	TRBV27	TRBJ2-7	TRBD1	CASSLYPQGVSYEQYF	TGTGCCAGCAGTTTATATCCACAGGGGGTCTCCTACGAGCAGTACTTC
-	TRBV6-4	TRBJ2-2	-	CASSEGGTGELFF	TGTGCCAGCAGTGAAGGGGGCACCGGGGAGCTGTTTTTT
-	TRBV5-1	TRBJ2-5	TRBD2	CASSLSPKREYPSETQYF	TGCGCCAGCAGCTTAAGCCCCAAGCGGGAGTATCCTTCGGAGACCCAGTACTTC
-	TRBV5-4	TRBJ2-3	-	CASSPDTDTQYF	TGTGCCAGCAGTCCGGACACAGATACGCAGTATTTT
-	TRBV7-8	TRBJ1-3	-	CASSPSGSGNTIYF	TGTGCCAGCAGCCCTTCCGGCAGCGGAAACACCATATATTTT
-	TRBV5-8	TRBJ2-4	-	CASSLGRLAKNIQYF	TGTGCCAGCAGCCTGGGGCGATTAGCCAAAAACATTCAGTACTTC
-	TRBV6-1	TRBJ1-6	TRBD1	CASSDGTGVQPLHF	TGTGCCAGCAGTGATGGGACAGGGGTCCAACCCCTCCACTTT
few	TRBV5-5	TRBJ2-1	-	CASSMEGLNHNEQFF	TGTGCCAGCAGTATGGAGGGACTTAACCACAATGAGCAGTTCTTC